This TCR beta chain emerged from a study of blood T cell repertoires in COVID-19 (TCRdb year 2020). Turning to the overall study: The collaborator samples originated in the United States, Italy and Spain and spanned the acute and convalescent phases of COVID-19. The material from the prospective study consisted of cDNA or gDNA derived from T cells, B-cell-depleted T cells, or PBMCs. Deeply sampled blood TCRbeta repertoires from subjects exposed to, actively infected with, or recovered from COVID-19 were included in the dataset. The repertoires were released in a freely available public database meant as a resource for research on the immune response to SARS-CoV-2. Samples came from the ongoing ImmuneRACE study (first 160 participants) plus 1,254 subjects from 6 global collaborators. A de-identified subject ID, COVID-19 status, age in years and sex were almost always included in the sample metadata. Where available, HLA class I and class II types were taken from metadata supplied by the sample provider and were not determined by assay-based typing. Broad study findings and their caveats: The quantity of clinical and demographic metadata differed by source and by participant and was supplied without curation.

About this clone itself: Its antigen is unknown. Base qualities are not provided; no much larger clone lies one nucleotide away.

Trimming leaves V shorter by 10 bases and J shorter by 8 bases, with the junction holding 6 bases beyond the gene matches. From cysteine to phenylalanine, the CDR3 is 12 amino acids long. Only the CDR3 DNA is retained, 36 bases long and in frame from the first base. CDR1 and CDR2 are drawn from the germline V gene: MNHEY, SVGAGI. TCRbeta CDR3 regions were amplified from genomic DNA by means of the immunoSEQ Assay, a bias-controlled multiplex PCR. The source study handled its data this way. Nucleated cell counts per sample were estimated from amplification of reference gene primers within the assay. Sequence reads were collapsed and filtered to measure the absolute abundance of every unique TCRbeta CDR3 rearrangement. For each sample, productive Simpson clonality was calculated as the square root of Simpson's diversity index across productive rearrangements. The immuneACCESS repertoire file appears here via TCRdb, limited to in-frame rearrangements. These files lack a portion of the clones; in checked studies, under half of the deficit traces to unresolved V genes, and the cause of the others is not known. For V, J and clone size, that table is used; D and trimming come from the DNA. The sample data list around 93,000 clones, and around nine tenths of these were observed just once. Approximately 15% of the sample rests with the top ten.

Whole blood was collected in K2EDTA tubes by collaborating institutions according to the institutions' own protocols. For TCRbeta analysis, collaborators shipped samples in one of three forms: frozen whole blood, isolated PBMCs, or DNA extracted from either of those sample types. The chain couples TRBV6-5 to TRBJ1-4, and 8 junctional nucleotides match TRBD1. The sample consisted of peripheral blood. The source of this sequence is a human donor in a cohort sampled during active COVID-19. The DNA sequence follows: TGTGCCACCAGGGGGCTGGAAGAAAAACTGTTTTTT. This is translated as CATRGLEEKLFF.